This entry lists 8 T cell receptor beta chains sequenced from one sample in a study of blood T cell repertoires in COVID-19. Clones were read by immunoSEQ multiplex PCR, and TCRdb kept only the in-frame ones, dropping some. The sample contains fewer than 350,000 clones, approximately 83% of which appear only once. Material: PBMCs or T cells enriched from blood (not recorded which). These receptors came from a man aged 30 to 45 who had recovered from COVID-19.

The chain recombines TRBV7-2 with TRBJ2-6; 10 bases agree with TRBD2. Germline V CDR1 and CDR2: SGHTA, FQGNSA. V lost 5 bases, J lost 0 bases, and 10 bases stayed unmatched. The CDR3 runs to 19 residues. Here the CDR3 reads CASSPRGLAVNSGANVLTF. DNA of the CDR3: TGTGCCAGCAGCCCTCGAGGACTAGCGGTGAACTCTGGGGCCAACGTCCTGACTTTC.

The genes are TRBV5-6 and TRBJ2-6; 7 bases are shared with TRBD1. The germline gives CDR1 SGHDT, CDR2 YYEEEE. J gave up 2 bases and V 4 bases, and 9 bases lay outside the gene matches. The CDR3 runs 17 residues. CDR3 protein: CASSRGQGGAGANVLTF. CDR3 DNA: TGTGCCAGCAGCAGGGGGCAGGGCGGTGCTGGGGCCAACGTCCTGACTTTC. Together with reference TRBV5-6 and TRBJ2-6, the CDR3 gives the full variable domain: DAGVTQSPTHLIKTRGQQVTLRCSPKSGHDTVSWYQQALGQGPQFIFQYYEEEERQRGNFPDRFSGHQFPNYSSELNVNALLLGDSALYLCASSRGQGGAGANVLTFGAGSRLTVL.

The J gene is TRBJ2-3, the V gene TRBV9; TRBD2 is a possible D gene (7 bases). Trimming pared 3 bases from V and 1 base from J, leaving 12 bases between. Germline V gives CDR1 SGDLS, CDR2 YYNGEE. This CDR3 comprises 15 residues. The CDR3 DNA is TGTGCCAGCAGCGCGTACGGGGGGCGCACAGATACGCAGTATTTT. This encodes CASSAYGGRTDTQYF.

This chain links TRBV6-5 with TRBJ1-4; 8 positions agree with TRBD1. Germline-derived CDR1 and CDR2 are MNHEY and SVGAGI. The CDR3 has 14 residues. Trimming took 6 bases from V and 4 from J; bases not matched to a gene: 4. The CDR3 sequence is CASRTGGDNEKLFF. CDR3 coding DNA: TGTGCCAGCAGAACAGGGGGGGATAATGAAAAACTGTTTTTT.

The V call is TRBV10-3, the J call TRBJ1-2; 8 nucleotides align to TRBD1. With V trimmed by 7 bases and J by 2 bases, 6 bases remained unmatched. Per germline, CDR1 ENHRY and CDR2 SYGVKD. This CDR3 spans 14 amino acids. The CDR3 loop reads CAITGTGTNYGYTF. The CDR3 DNA is TGTGCCATCACCGGGACAGGCACCAACTATGGCTACACCTTC.

This chain uses TRBV19 with TRBJ2-2; TRBD1 might be the D (5 bases). Trimming took 10 bases from V and 5 from J, leaving 11 bases between them. The CDR3 contains 12 residues. The germline V gene has CDR1 LNHDA and CDR2 SQIVND (reference sequence). CDR3 sequence reads: CATFDRTGELFF. The CDR3 coding sequence is TGTGCCACCTTCGACAGAACCGGGGAGCTGTTTTTT.

This clone was counted a few times. The rearrangement uses TRBV11-2 and TRBJ2-1, with 8 positions matching TRBD2. This CDR3 is built from 14 residues. With V trimmed by 0 bases and J by 15 bases, 10 bases remained unmatched. Germline V CDR1 and CDR2: SGHAT, FQNNGV. Here the CDR3 DNA reads TGTGCCAGCAGCTTAGATCCAGGGACTAGTTTTCTGTTCTTC. Its protein is CASSLDPGTSFLFF.

This clone was recorded once. The chain is built from TRBV9 and TRBJ2-7, with 7 bases identical to TRBD2. Losses at the gene ends were 4 bases for V and 1 base for J; bases not matched to a gene: 8. The length of the CDR3 is 15 residues. The germline CDR1 and CDR2 sequences are SGDLS and YYNGEE. The CDR3 spells CASSHGRGLSYEQYF. DNA for the CDR3: TGTGCCAGCAGCCATGGGAGGGGTCTATCCTACGAGCAGTACTTC.